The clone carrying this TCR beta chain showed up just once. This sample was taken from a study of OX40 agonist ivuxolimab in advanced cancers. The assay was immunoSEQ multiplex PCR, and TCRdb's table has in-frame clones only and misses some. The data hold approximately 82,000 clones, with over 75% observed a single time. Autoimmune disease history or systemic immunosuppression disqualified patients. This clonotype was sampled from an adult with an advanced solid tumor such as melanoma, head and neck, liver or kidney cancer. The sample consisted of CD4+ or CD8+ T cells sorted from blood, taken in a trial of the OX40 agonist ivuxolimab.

CDR3 sequence (DNA): TGTGCCAGCAGTTACGCGTCTGTGCATGGCTACACCTTC. Translating gives CASSYASVHGYTF. The J gene is TRBJ1-2, the V gene TRBV6-6; D is undetermined. Germline CDR1 MNHNY, CDR2 SVGAGI (reference sequence). Trimming cost V 2 bases and J 6 bases, with 10 bases left between them. This CDR3 comprises 13 residues.